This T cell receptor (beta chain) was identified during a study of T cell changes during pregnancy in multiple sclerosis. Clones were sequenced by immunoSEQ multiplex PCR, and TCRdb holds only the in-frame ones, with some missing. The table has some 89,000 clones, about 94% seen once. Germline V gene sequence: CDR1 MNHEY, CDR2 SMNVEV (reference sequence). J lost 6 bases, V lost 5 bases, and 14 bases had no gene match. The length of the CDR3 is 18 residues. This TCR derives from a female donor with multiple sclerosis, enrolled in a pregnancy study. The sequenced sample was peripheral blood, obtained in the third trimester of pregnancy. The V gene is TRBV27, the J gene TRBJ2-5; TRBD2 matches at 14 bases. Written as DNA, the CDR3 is TGTGCCAGCAGTCAAATGGGACCGGGACTAGCGGGGGTTCAGACCCAGTACTTC. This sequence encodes CASSQMGPGLAGVQTQYF.